This T cell receptor beta chain stems from a study of blood T cell repertoires in COVID-19. Sequencing used immunoSEQ multiplex PCR; TCRdb keeps in-frame clones, though not all of them. The sample consists of some 150,000 clones, 80% to 90% of them appearing once. This receptor was identified in a man between 50 and 59 years old with active COVID-19. The specimen was peripheral blood.

The CDR3 sequence: CASRREGATEAFF. The CDR3 DNA follows: TGTGCCAGCAGACGAGAGGGGGCCACTGAAGCTTTCTTT. J is TRBJ1-1 and V is TRBV12-3 or TRBV12-4; TRBD1 matches 7 bases. V lost 6 bases to trimming and J lost 4 bases; unmatched junction nucleotides: 5. CDR3 length equals 13 residues.